One sample yielded the 10 T cell receptor beta chains listed below, sequenced in a study of T cell changes during pregnancy in multiple sclerosis. Sequencing was performed with immunoSEQ multiplex PCR; in TCRdb, only in-frame clones are kept and a portion is missing. The sample includes roughly 49,000 clones, 85% to 95% seen only once; the top ten take 0.25% to 0.3%. Here the sequenced sample was CD4+ T cells from peripheral blood mononuclear cells, taken in the second trimester of pregnancy. The receptor source for this set is a female donor with multiple sclerosis, enrolled in a pregnancy study.

J is TRBJ2-3 and V is TRBV7-8, with TRBD2 as a possible D gene (5 bases). The CDR3 contains 14 residues. V lost 1 base, J lost 5 bases, and 10 bases lay in between. The germline V gene has CDR1 SGHVS and CDR2 FQNEAQ. CDR3 protein: CASSLVNGKDTQYF. As DNA, the CDR3 is TGTGCCAGCAGCTTAGTTAACGGGAAAGATACGCAGTATTTT.

The chain has TRBV27 and TRBJ2-7; TRBD2 aligns across 7 bases. The V gene end was trimmed by 6 bases and the J gene end by 2 bases; junction bases not matched to a gene: 13. Germline CDR1 and CDR2: MNHEY and SMNVEV (reference sequence). This CDR3 spans 16 amino acids. CDR3 amino acids: CASRHKDSGFAYEQYF. CDR3 nucleotides: TGTGCCAGCAGACACAAAGATAGCGGGTTCGCCTACGAGCAGTACTTC.

J is TRBJ2-7 and V is TRBV11-2; TRBD2 matches 9 bases. With 5 bases clipped from V and 3 bases from J, the junction kept 11 bases outside the gene matches. Germline loops: CDR1 SGHAT, CDR2 FQNNGV. The CDR3 runs 16 residues. The CDR3 nucleotides are TGTGCCAGCAGCGCTGGGGCGGGAGGGCCAATCTACGAGCAGTACTTC. This codes for CASSAGAGGPIYEQYF. The whole variable domain, remainder taken from reference TRBV11-2 and TRBJ2-7, is EAGVAQSPRYKIIEKRQSVAFWCNPISGHATLYWYQQILGQGPKLLIQFQNNGVVDDSQLPKDRFSAERLKGVDSTLKIQPAKLEDSAVYLCASSAGAGGPIYEQYFGPGTRLTVT.

The rearrangement links TRBV4-1 to TRBJ1-1; D is perhaps TRBD1 (6 bases). Germline lookup yields CDR1 MGHRA and CDR2 YSYEKL. With 1 base removed from V and 3 bases from J, the gap between germline ends came to 15 bases. The CDR3 contains 16 residues. This CDR3 reads CASSQGRTEVDTEAFF. Here the CDR3 DNA reads TGCGCCAGCAGCCAAGGGAGGACAGAGGTGGACACTGAAGCTTTCTTT.

This clone occurred once. This sequence joins TRBV29-1 and TRBJ2-3; 7 bases are a match to TRBD2. Unmatched junction bases numbered 5, after V lost 1 base and J lost 4 bases. CDR1 is SQVTM and CDR2 is ANQGSEA in the germline V gene. This CDR3 is built from 14 residues. The CDR3 sequence: CSVEGGSGADTQYF. CDR3 coding DNA: TGCAGCGTTGAAGGCGGGAGTGGGGCAGATACGCAGTATTTT.

For the CDR3, the DNA is TGTGCCAGAGGGGGGTCATGGCAGGGGACTAGCGGGGGGGCGGGCACAGATACGCAGTATTTT. Encoded protein: CARGGSWQGTSGGAGTDTQYF. J is TRBJ2-3 and V is TRBV27; TRBD2 matches at 16 bases. Germline V gives CDR1 MNHEY, CDR2 SMNVEV (reference sequence). This CDR3 contains 21 residues. J gave up 1 base and V 9 bases, and 19 bases lay outside the gene matches.

The chain carries TRBV28 and TRBJ1-1; no clear D gene. Germline V gene lookup returns CDR1 MDHEN and CDR2 SYDVKM. The CDR3 is made up of 12 amino acids. The germline V and J ends were trimmed by 7 bases and 4 bases, with 10 bases remaining between them. The CDR3, as DNA: TGTGCCAGCACCCAGGAGGTCACTGAAGCTTTCTTT. This sequence encodes CASTQEVTEAFF. The variable domain in full, with the rest retrieved from reference TRBV28 and TRBJ1-1, is DVKVTQSSRYLVKRTGEKVFLECVQDMDHENMFWYRQDPGLGLRLIYFSYDVKMKEKGDIPEGYSVSREKKERFSLILESASTNQTSMYLCASTQEVTEAFFGQGTRLTVV.

The chain joins TRBV7-9 to TRBJ2-5, with a tentative D call TRBD2 (5 bases). CDR1 and CDR2 (germline): SEHNR, FQNEAQ (reference sequence). Trimming left V 4 bases short and J 4 bases short, with 7 bases between. The CDR3 sequence is 12 residues long. The CDR3 loop is CASSSGGETQYF. In DNA, the CDR3 is TGTGCCAGCAGCTCAGGAGGAGAGACCCAGTACTTC. The full variable domain, rest sourced from reference TRBV7-9 and TRBJ2-5, is DTGVSQNPRHKITKRGQNVTFRCDPISEHNRLYWYRQTLGQGPEFLTYFQNEAQLEKSRLLSDRFSAERPKGSFSTLEIQRTEQGDSAMYLCASSSGGETQYFGPGTRLLVL.

J is TRBJ2-7 and V is TRBV4-1, with 8 bases identical to TRBD1. V lost 0 bases to trimming and J lost 7 bases; unmatched junction nucleotides: 8. The germline V gene encodes CDR1 MGHRA and CDR2 YSYEKL. The CDR3 covers 15 residues. The CDR3 nucleotides read TGCGCCAGCAGCCAAGAGCCGGACAGGGCGAGGGAGCAGTACTTC. Its translation: CASSQEPDRAREQYF.

The chain's CDR3 is CASSEAAGAFSPGGLEAFF. CDR3 bases: TGTGCCAGCAGTGAAGCGGCAGGGGCGTTTTCCCCAGGAGGTCTTGAAGCTTTCTTT. The chain couples TRBV2 to TRBJ1-1; D possibly corresponds to TRBD1 (6 bases). CDR3 size: 19 residues. The germline V and J ends were trimmed by 0 bases and 7 bases, with 27 bases remaining between them. Germline V gene data show CDR1 as SNHLY and CDR2 as FYNNEI.